This T cell receptor (beta chain) was profiled in a study of blood T cell repertoires in COVID-19. Study background: Spain, Italy and the United States supplied samples that represented acute and convalescent COVID-19. Nucleic acid was either cDNA or gDNA, and it came from T cells, B-cell-depleted T cells, or PBMCs.

V shed 6 bases and J 1 base; nucleotides not matched to a gene: 9. There are 16 residues in the CDR3. Germline V lookup: CDR1 MNHNY, CDR2 SVGAGI (reference sequence). Study processing details: Estimation of nucleated cell counts was performed using reference gene primer amplification. Using immunoSEQ multiplex PCR, the repertoire was profiled, and TCRdb retains in-frame clones only, with some absent. The V and J calls and the clone size are those of that table, but D and trimming were determined from the DNA. The table has 70,000 to 85,000 clones, 83% seen once. The V and J genes are TRBV6-6 and TRBJ2-5; 9 positions agree with TRBD2. Sample: peripheral blood. The sequence derives from a man at least 80 years old with active or convalescent COVID-19. The CDR3 DNA reads TGTGCCAGCAGACCCCCTACGACTAGCGGCCAAGAGACCCAGTACTTC. Amino acid sequence: CASRPPTTSGQETQYF.